What follows are 16 T cell receptor beta chains derived from one specimen sequenced in a study of blood T cell repertoires in COVID-19. TCRdb keeps only in-frame clones here, not all; method: immunoSEQ multiplex PCR. The table has tens of thousands of clones, approximately 92% seen once; the top ten hold about a sixth. The sequencing input was peripheral blood. The receptor source for this set is a man aged 80 or over with acute or convalescent COVID-19.

The V and J genes are TRBV27 and TRBJ1-2, with TRBD1 matching over 10 bases. The CDR3 totals 17 residues. Germline-derived CDR1 and CDR2 are MNHEY and SMNVEV (reference sequence). The J segment lost 1 base and the V segment lost 2 bases, leaving 7 bases of the junction unmatched. The CDR3 coding sequence is TGTGCCAGCAGTTTAGGGACAGGGGTGGGCTTTAACTATGGCTACACCTTC. Its translation is CASSLGTGVGFNYGYTF.

V is TRBV7-2 and J is TRBJ1-1; perhaps TRBD1 as D (6 bases). The CDR3 is 15 residues long. Germline V gene data show CDR1 as SGHTA and CDR2 as FQGNSA. Trimming cost V 8 bases and J 1 base, with 17 bases left between them. The CDR3 nucleotides read TGTGCCAGCCAAAGGGGGGGAGGGGCGAACACTGAAGCTTTCTTT. Translating it yields CASQRGGGANTEAFF.

This chain connects TRBV18 to TRBJ1-6; D perhaps matches TRBD1 (5 bases). CDR1 and CDR2 (germline): KGHSH, LQKENI. Trimming cost V 4 bases and J 9 bases, with 16 bases left between them. This CDR3 is 15 amino acids long. CDR3 DNA: TGTGCCAGCTCACTCGACGACGTGGGGGGTTCACCCCTCCACTTT. The encoded protein is CASSLDDVGGSPLHF.

DNA for the CDR3: TGTGCCAGCAGCTGGGACAGGGTGAACACTGAAGCTTTCTTT. Protein product: CASSWDRVNTEAFF. The chain has TRBV7-6 and TRBJ1-1; 9 bases agree with TRBD1. Germline V gene data show CDR1 as SGHVS and CDR2 as FNYEAQ. The CDR3 contains 14 residues. With V trimmed by 4 bases and J by 0 bases, 0 bases remained unmatched.

The chain combines TRBV24-1 with TRBJ2-1, with TRBD2 matching over 9 bases. Germline trimming cut 6 bases from V and 2 bases from J; bases unmatched to any gene: 7. CDR3 length: 16 amino acids. The V gene's germline CDR1 is KGHDR and CDR2 SFDVKD. Written as DNA, the CDR3 is TGTGCCACCAGTCTTAAAGCGGGGGGAACCTACAATGAGCAGTTCTTC. Amino acid sequence: CATSLKAGGTYNEQFF.

The gene calls are TRBV9 and TRBJ2-7; 11 bases align to TRBD1. This CDR3 region has 16 residues. Germline values: CDR1 SGDLS, CDR2 YYNGEE. J gave up 6 bases and V 0 bases, and 8 bases lay outside the gene matches. Here the CDR3 reads CASSVGGDRGSGEQYF. In nucleotides, the CDR3 is TGTGCCAGCAGCGTAGGAGGGGACAGGGGGAGCGGCGAGCAGTACTTC. The full variable domain, rest sourced from reference TRBV9 and TRBJ2-7, is DSGVTQTPKHLITATGQRVTLRCSPRSGDLSVYWYQQSLDQGLQFLIQYYNGEERAKGNILERFSAQQFPDLHSELNLSSLELGDSALYFCASSVGGDRGSGEQYFGPGTRLTVT.

This clone was counted once. The chain couples TRBV27 to TRBJ2-3; 12 bases match TRBD2. Looked up from germline, CDR1 is MNHEY and CDR2 is SMNVEV (reference sequence). V shed 10 bases, J shed 1 base, and the junction held 12 bases outside the gene matches. This CDR3 contains 17 residues. DNA of the CDR3: TGTGCCACCCAAAGGCTAGCGGGGGGGCCGGGCACAGATACGCAGTATTTT. Translated, it gives CATQRLAGGPGTDTQYF.

The chain employs TRBV28 and TRBJ2-3, with TRBD1 as a possible D gene (5 bases). Germline values: CDR1 MDHEN, CDR2 SYDVKM. The CDR3 is 14 amino acids. V was shortened by 3 bases and J by 6 bases, with 13 bases between the two germline ends. The CDR3 reads CASSLGQPGDTQYF. The CDR3, as DNA: TGTGCCAGCAGTTTGGGCCAGCCAGGGGATACGCAGTATTTT.

The genes are TRBV18 and TRBJ2-2; 8 bases fit TRBD1. The CDR3 length is 16 residues. Trimming removed 4 bases from V and 0 bases from J; junction bases left unmatched: 4. In germline, CDR1 is KGHSH, CDR2 LQKENI. CDR3 protein: CASSQGTGANTGELFF. As DNA, the CDR3 is TGTGCCAGCTCACAAGGGACAGGCGCGAACACCGGGGAGCTGTTTTTT. Supplemented by reference TRBV18 and TRBJ2-2, the full variable domain reads NAGVMQNPRHLVRRRGQEARLRCSPMKGHSHVYWYRQLPEEGLKFMVYLQKENIIDESGMPKERFSAEFPKEGPSILRIQQVVRGDSAAYFCASSQGTGANTGELFFGEGSRLTVL.

V gene TRBV7-9 combines with J gene TRBJ1-4; 9 nucleotides agree with TRBD1. The germline gives CDR1 SEHNR, CDR2 FQNEAQ (reference sequence). V dropped 3 bases and J dropped 8; count of bases not matched to a gene: 4. CDR3 length equals 14 residues. The CDR3 nucleotides read TGTGCCAGCAGCTTTTCGACAGGGGGAGAAAAACTGTTTTTT. This sequence encodes CASSFSTGGEKLFF.

Notes on this clone: A junction end diverges from the germline sequence, so it may reflect a read error. CDR3 bases: TGCGCCAGCAGCTTGGGACAGTCCTCCAATGAGCAGTTCTTC. As protein: CASSLGQSSNEQFF. The chain combines TRBV5-1 with TRBJ2-1; TRBD1 is a possible D gene (5 bases). The CDR3 spans 14 residues. CDR1 and CDR2 (germline): SGHRS, YFSETQ.

This chain joins TRBV28 and TRBJ1-5, with D perhaps TRBD1 (6 bases). Trimming stripped 3 bases from V and 4 bases from J, with 13 bases between. Per germline, CDR1 MDHEN and CDR2 SYDVKM. The CDR3 is 15 residues long. DNA of the CDR3: TGTGCCAGCAGTTTGGGACAAAACGGGAATCAGCCCCAGCATTTT. This translates into CASSLGQNGNQPQHF.

V gene TRBV4-1 combines with J gene TRBJ1-1, with D maybe TRBD1 (6 bases). The CDR3 is 15 amino acids. Germline loops: CDR1 MGHRA, CDR2 YSYEKL. V gave up 4 bases and J gave up 0 bases, with 12 bases separating them. The CDR3 bases are TGCGCCAGCAGCCGGTCCGGGACAATGAACACTGAAGCTTTCTTT. Translating it yields CASSRSGTMNTEAFF.

The V call is TRBV28, the J call TRBJ2-7, with 7 bases matching TRBD1. Germline lookup yields CDR1 MDHEN and CDR2 SYDVKM. This CDR3 contains 14 residues. V shed 3 bases, J shed 3 bases, and the junction held 5 bases outside the gene matches. CDR3 in DNA: TGTGCCAGCAGTTTCGGGGACAGAGGCTACGAGCAGTACTTC. This gives the protein CASSFGDRGYEQYF.

The J gene is TRBJ2-3, the V gene TRBV5-6; 13 nucleotides agree with TRBD2. The CDR3 is 16 amino acids. With V trimmed by 4 bases and J by 7 bases, 9 bases remained unmatched. Germline-derived CDR1 and CDR2 are SGHDT and YYEEEE. The CDR3 region is CASSPRTSGGFNTQYF. The CDR3 region has the DNA TGTGCCAGCAGCCCTCGGACTAGCGGGGGATTTAATACGCAGTATTTT.

The gene calls are TRBV6-5 and TRBJ2-7, with a possible D match to TRBD2 (6 bases). There are 14 residues in the CDR3. Germline CDR1 is MNHEY and CDR2 is SVGAGI. V was trimmed by 4 bases and J by 3 bases, leaving 13 bases between them. In DNA form, the CDR3 reads TGTGCCAGCAGTTCCGCGGGAACGCTCTACGAGCAGTACTTC. This translates into CASSSAGTLYEQYF.